What follows are 20 T cell receptor beta chains derived from one specimen sequenced in a study of regulatory T cells in long-lasting Graves disease. To make TCR beta libraries, researchers used iRepertoire HTBI primers and Arm-PCR of CDR3 regions. TCRdb re-called the multiplex PCR reads through MiXCR, storing one row per CDR3 protein. This sample carries 500,000 or so distinct CDR3 sequences, 13% to 15% of them seen once, and the ten largest clones take roughly a sixth. Regarding time point: newly diagnosed GD, antithyroid drugs for less than 3 months. There was RNA extracted from PBMCs, and the TCR library was made from it. Another study also made use of these data, one on T cells in Graves' hyperthyroidism and ophthalmopathy.

Sequencing was performed on peripheral blood mononuclear cells (PBMCs), taken at new diagnosis, from a patient treated with antithyroid drugs. The receptors stem from a woman aged 45 to 65 with Graves disease.

This clonotype was found many times. This chain connects TRBV11-3 to TRBJ2-2; no reliable D call. Germline CDR1 is SGHNT and CDR2 is YENEEA. The CDR3 covers 13 residues. The ends were cut back, 1 base at V and 4 bases at J, with 4 bases in the middle. The CDR3 region has the DNA TGTGCCAGCAGCTTAGTATCCACCGGGGAGCTGTTTTTT. This translates into CASSLVSTGELFF.

This clonotype was seen ten or more times. The chain employs TRBV3-1 and TRBJ2-3, with 12 positions matching TRBD2. Germline assignment: CDR1 LGHDT and CDR2 YNNKEL (reference sequence). The CDR3 covers 15 residues. The V and J ends lost 3 bases and 5 bases, in that order; junction bases with no gene match: 3. The CDR3 protein is CASSHGTSGQDTQYF. CDR3 DNA: TGTGCCAGCAGCCACGGGACTAGCGGGCAAGATACGCAGTATTTT.

This clonotype was seen at least ten times. The V call is TRBV28, the J call TRBJ2-1, with a weak D call TRBD2 (6 bases). This CDR3 has 14 amino acids. Germline assignment: CDR1 MDHEN and CDR2 SYDVKM. Between the trimmed V and J ends, which lost 10 bases and 7 bases, there was a span of 20 bases. CDR3 sequence reads: CATLMLRESNEQFF. CDR3 coding DNA: TGTGCCACTCTCATGTTGCGGGAAAGTAATGAGCAGTTCTTC.

This clonotype turned up a few times. The genes are TRBV7-9 and TRBJ2-7; the match to TRBD2 covers 7 bases. With 5 bases clipped from V and 2 bases from J, the junction kept 6 bases outside the gene matches. The CDR3 runs to 14 residues. Per germline, CDR1 SEHNR and CDR2 FQNEAQ (reference sequence). DNA of the CDR3: TGTGCCAGCAGCGAGGAACTAGCGACCTACGAGCAGTACTTC. Translated, it gives CASSEELATYEQYF. Drawing the rest from reference TRBV7-9 and TRBJ2-7, the complete variable domain is DTGVSQNPRHKITKRGQNVTFRCDPISEHNRLYWYRQTLGQGPEFLTYFQNEAQLEKSRLLSDRFSAERPKGSFSTLEIQRTEQGDSAMYLCASSEELATYEQYFGPGTRLTVT.

Only a few counts were recorded for this clonotype. The chain is built from TRBV18 and TRBJ2-3; 12 bases align to TRBD1. The closer fit of TRBJ2-7 to the DNA end suggests the J call may be wrong. The CDR3 length is 18 residues. Per the germline V gene, CDR1 is KGHSH and CDR2 is LQKENI. The CDR3 reads CASSPRDRGPTDPGEQYF. The CDR3, as DNA: TGTGCCAGCTCACCCCGGGACAGGGGGCCCACCGACCCTGGCGAGCAGTACTTC.

This chain links TRBV10-3 with TRBJ2-2; maybe TRBD2 (5 bases). The CDR3 is 14 residues long. V was cut by 7 bases and J by 0 bases, with 9 bases left in between. Germline CDR1 ENHRY, CDR2 SYGVKD. CDR3 amino acids: CAITERTNTGELFF. CDR3 DNA: TGTGCCATCACCGAGCGGACGAACACCGGGGAGCTGTTTTTT.

This chain links TRBV12-3 or TRBV12-4 with TRBJ2-2; no reliable D call. CDR3 length equals 14 residues. Trimming took off 1 base at V and 6 bases at J, with 9 bases between the two ends. CDR3: CASSLVSQPGELFF. In nucleotides, the CDR3 is TGTGCCAGCAGTTTAGTCTCACAGCCCGGGGAGCTGTTTTTT.

This clonotype was observed a few times. The chain couples TRBV5-8 to TRBJ2-1; no reliable D call. This CDR3 is built from 11 residues. The V end was cut by 2 bases, the J end by 9 bases, with 6 bases between. From germline, CDR1 is SGHTS and CDR2 YDEGEE. The CDR3 DNA sequence: TGTGCCAGCAGCTTTGCGGCTGAGCAGTTCTTC. Translated: CASSFAAEQFF.

This clonotype was seen at least ten times. V is TRBV20-1 and J is TRBJ2-7; 9 bases fit TRBD2. CDR1 and CDR2 from the germline V gene are DFQATT and SNEGSKA (reference sequence). V trimming: 5 bases; J trimming: 4 bases; junction bases outside the gene matches: 12. The CDR3 is 15 residues long. The CDR3 protein is CSAPDASGIGYEQYF. The CDR3 DNA reads as TGCAGTGCTCCAGACGCTAGCGGGATTGGGTACGAGCAGTACTTC.

This clonotype was picked up many times. The V call is TRBV6-2 or TRBV6-3, the J call TRBJ1-1, with 10 bases identical to TRBD1. V was clipped by 0 bases and J by 1 base; unmatched bases: 5. The V gene's germline CDR1 is MNHEY and CDR2 SVGEGT. The CDR3 has 17 amino acids. The CDR3 coding sequence is TGTGCCAGCAGTTACTCGACAGGGGGCGCCCAGAACACTGAAGCTTTCTTT. Translation gives CASSYSTGGAQNTEAFF.

This clonotype has ten or more counts. The chain links TRBV15 to TRBJ1-1; D remains ambiguous. V lost 0 bases to trimming and J lost 5 bases, with 13 bases between them. Germline CDR1 reads LNHNV; CDR2 reads YYDKDF (reference sequence). The CDR3 is 15 amino acids. The CDR3 region has the DNA TGTGCCACCAGCAGAGATCGTTCGGGGTTAACTGAAGCTTTCTTT. It codes for CATSRDRSGLTEAFF.

Only a few counts were recorded for this clonotype. This sequence joins TRBV10-3 and TRBJ2-3; 7 bases are a match to TRBD2. The CDR3 runs to 15 residues. CDR1 is ENHRY and CDR2 is SYGVKD in the germline V gene. V dropped 6 bases and J dropped 2; count of bases not matched to a gene: 8. The CDR3 sequence: CAISTRLAITDTQYF. CDR3 nucleotide sequence: TGTGCCATCAGCACCCGACTAGCAATCACAGATACGCAGTATTTT.

V gene TRBV5-4 combines with J gene TRBJ2-3; 7 bases align to TRBD2. This CDR3 spans 15 amino acids. The junction had 8 bases not matched to a gene; V was cut back by 5 bases and J by 2 bases. The germline gives CDR1 SGHNT, CDR2 YYREEE (reference sequence). The CDR3 DNA sequence: TGTGCCAGCAGTCCAAAGCGGGACCCCACAGATACGCAGTATTTT. The encoded protein is CASSPKRDPTDTQYF.

This clonotype was observed many times. The J gene is TRBJ1-1, the V gene TRBV29-1; TRBD1 aligns across 7 bases. CDR3 size: 12 residues. CDR1 SQVTM and CDR2 ANQGSEA come from the germline V gene. The trim removed 4 bases at V and 1 base at J, leaving 0 bases unmatched. The CDR3 DNA follows: TGCAGCGTTGCAGGGGGGAACACTGAAGCTTTCTTT. Translated, it gives CSVAGGNTEAFF. The full variable domain, completed using reference TRBV29-1 and TRBJ1-1, is SAVISQKPSRDICQRGTSLTIQCQVDSQVTMMFWYRQQPGQSLTLIATANQGSEATYESGFVIDKFPISRPNLTFSTLTVSNMSPEDSSIYLCSVAGGNTEAFFGQGTRLTVV.

This clonotype was detected a few times. V is TRBV19 and J is TRBJ2-2, with a weak D call TRBD2 (6 bases). V shed 5 bases and J shed 7 bases, with 14 bases lying between them. Germline V gene lookup returns CDR1 LNHDA and CDR2 SQIVND (reference sequence). The CDR3 contains 14 residues. CDR3 residues: CASSPLAEGGELFF. The CDR3 coding sequence is TGTGCCAGTAGTCCATTAGCGGAAGGCGGGGAGCTGTTTTTT.

At least ten counts were recorded for this clonotype. The V call is TRBV9, the J call TRBJ2-7; 9 bases are a match to TRBD2. This CDR3 has 16 residues. Germline trimming cut 0 bases from V and 4 bases from J; bases unmatched to any gene: 8. Germline values: CDR1 SGDLS, CDR2 YYNGEE. CDR3 amino acids: CASSVDGAGGTYEQYF. Here the CDR3 DNA reads TGTGCCAGCAGCGTAGATGGAGCGGGAGGTACGTACGAGCAGTACTTC.

As to this clonotype: A much larger clone sits a single nucleotide away, making a read error possible. The chain recombines TRBV13 with TRBJ2-7; weak D call: TRBD2 (6 bases). The germline V and J ends were trimmed by 0 bases and 5 bases, with 8 bases remaining between them. This CDR3 comprises 13 residues. CDR1 is PRHDT and CDR2 is FYEKMQ in the germline V gene (reference sequence). CDR3 protein: CASSLGTSDEQYF. In DNA, the CDR3 is TGTGCCAGCAGCTTAGGGACTAGTGACGAGCAGTACTTC.

CDR3 in DNA: TGCGCCAGCAGCCCTACCGGGACTAGCGACCACAATGAGCAGTTCTTC. Protein product: CASSPTGTSDHNEQFF. The rearrangement links TRBV5-1 to TRBJ2-1; 10 bases agree with TRBD2. This CDR3 has 16 residues. The germline CDR1 and CDR2 sequences are SGHRS and YFSETQ. V trimming: 4 bases; J trimming: 5 bases; junction bases outside the gene matches: 9.

With respect to this clonotype: A much larger clone sits a single nucleotide away, making a read error possible. The chain combines TRBV7-8 with TRBJ2-7, with 9 bases identical to TRBD2. The CDR3 totals 14 residues. Germline V gives CDR1 SGHVS, CDR2 FQNEAQ. In DNA, the CDR3 is TGTACCAGCAAAGGGGTAGCGGGAGAAGTAAAGCAGTACTTC. It encodes CTSKGVAGEVKQYF.

This clonotype was counted at least ten times. The DNA of the CDR3 is TGTGCCAGCACCCTACCCGGACAGGGATACTATGGCTACACCTTC. Translated: CASTLPGQGYYGYTF. This chain joins TRBV28 and TRBJ1-2; 8 positions agree with TRBD1. J lost 3 bases, V lost 7 bases, and 10 bases had no gene match. Germline V gene lookup returns CDR1 MDHEN and CDR2 SYDVKM. The length of the CDR3 is 15 residues.